The 26 T cell receptor beta chains in this list originate from one sample, sequenced in a study of PD-L1 blockade in urothelial cancer. As for time point: peripheral blood 6 weeks after treatment start. Sequencing used immunoSEQ multiplex PCR; TCRdb keeps in-frame clones, though not all of them. The table shows some 120,000 clones, with about 89% occurring only once. Sample: PBMCs, taken around atezolizumab (anti-PD-L1) treatment. These receptors were obtained from a man in his 60s with urothelial cancer.

V usage is TRBV11-2 and J usage is TRBJ2-2, with TRBD1 matching 9 bases. V trimming: 4 bases; J trimming: 7 bases; junction bases outside the gene matches: 16. Germline V gene sequence: CDR1 SGHAT, CDR2 FQNNGV. The CDR3 totals 18 residues. The CDR3 reads CASSSGAGGTGTVGELFF. In DNA, the CDR3 is TGTGCCAGCAGCTCCGGAGCGGGCGGGACAGGGACGGTCGGGGAGCTGTTTTTT.

The V gene is TRBV6-1, the J gene TRBJ1-5, with 11 bases matching TRBD1. V trimming: 1 base; J trimming: 3 bases; junction bases outside the gene matches: 5. Germline CDR1 and CDR2: MNHNS and SASEGT. CDR3 length equals 17 residues. Here the CDR3 DNA reads TGTGCCAGCAGTGAAGTTTGGACAGGGGGCAACAATCAGCCCCAGCATTTT. Protein: CASSEVWTGGNNQPQHF.

This clone was recorded only once. The rearrangement links TRBV10-2 to TRBJ2-7; TRBD2 might be the D (6 bases). This CDR3 has 17 amino acids. Trimming cost V 0 bases and J 3 bases, with 18 bases left between them. From germline, CDR1 is WSHSY and CDR2 SAAADI. CDR3 coding DNA: TGCGCCAGCAGTGAGTCTCCGGGGACTGGGACTTACTACGAGCAGTACTTC. Translation gives CASSESPGTGTYYEQYF.

This chain uses TRBV6-1 with TRBJ1-2; 8 bases match TRBD1. The CDR3 loop spans 15 amino acids. The junction had 5 bases not matched to a gene; V was cut back by 3 bases and J by 2 bases. CDR1 and CDR2 from the germline V gene are MNHNS and SASEGT. DNA of the CDR3: TGTGCCAGCAGTGAGGCAGGGGGCAGCAACTATGGCTACACCTTC. It specifies CASSEAGGSNYGYTF.

The table lists this clone with a count of one. The chain employs TRBV18 and TRBJ2-3; TRBD2 matches 7 bases. The length of the CDR3 is 17 residues. The trim removed 3 bases at V and 0 bases at J, leaving 9 bases unmatched. Germline V lookup: CDR1 KGHSH, CDR2 LQKENI. In nucleotides, the CDR3 is TGTGCCAGCTCACCTGGGACTAAGCGGAGGAGCACAGATACGCAGTATTTT. This translates into CASSPGTKRRSTDTQYF. Variable domain in full (rest from reference TRBV18 and TRBJ2-3): NAGVMQNPRHLVRRRGQEARLRCSPMKGHSHVYWYRQLPEEGLKFMVYLQKENIIDESGMPKERFSAEFPKEGPSILRIQQVVRGDSAAYFCASSPGTKRRSTDTQYFGPGTRLTVL.

The V and J genes are TRBV19 and TRBJ2-7, with D tentatively TRBD1 (5 bases). Per the germline V gene, CDR1 is LNHDA and CDR2 is SQIVND (reference sequence). The CDR3 loop spans 14 amino acids. The V gene lost 3 bases and the J gene lost 0 bases, with 9 bases spanning the gap. CDR3 DNA: TGTGCCAGTAGTATTAGAAGGGGCTCCTACGAGCAGTACTTC. This sequence encodes CASSIRRGSYEQYF.

The rearrangement joins TRBV28 to TRBJ2-7, with a tentative D call TRBD1 (6 bases). CDR3 length: 14 residues. Germline CDR1 and CDR2: MDHEN and SYDVKM. V was clipped by 0 bases and J by 6 bases, with 12 bases between them. The CDR3, as DNA: TGTGCCAGCAGTTTATGCACAGGGAGCTGCGAGCAGTACTTC. Translated, it gives CASSLCTGSCEQYF.

The chain recombines TRBV5-1 with TRBJ2-1; tentative D call: TRBD1 (5 bases). Germline CDR1 reads SGHRS; CDR2 reads YFSETQ. Between the trimmed V and J ends, which lost 0 bases and 1 base, there was a span of 11 bases. The length of the CDR3 is 16 residues. The CDR3 reads CASSLEWSGSYNEQFF. The DNA of the CDR3 is TGCGCCAGCAGCTTGGAGTGGTCAGGGTCCTACAATGAGCAGTTCTTC.

With respect to this clone: Additional DNA sequences in this sample encode the identical CDR3. The chain has TRBV28 and TRBJ1-1; 10 positions match TRBD1. Trimming at V came to 3 bases and at J to 5 bases, leaving 3 bases not matched to a gene. The germline CDR1 and CDR2 sequences are MDHEN and SYDVKM. CDR3 length: 14 residues. The CDR3 DNA reads as TGTGCCAGCAGTTTGACAGGGGGCCGGACTGAAGCTTTCTTT. Protein: CASSLTGGRTEAFF.

The rearrangement links TRBV7-6 to TRBJ1-4, with TRBD1 identical over 10 bases. With 2 bases clipped from V and 6 bases from J, the junction kept 9 bases outside the gene matches. There are 17 residues in the CDR3. The germline CDR1 and CDR2 sequences are SGHVS and FNYEAQ. The DNA for the CDR3 is TGTGCCAGCAGCTTAACGTCCGGGACAGGGGCACATGAAAAACTGTTTTTT. The encoded protein is CASSLTSGTGAHEKLFF.

This sequence joins TRBV29-1 and TRBJ2-7; D is perhaps TRBD1 (6 bases). The V end was cut by 3 bases, the J end by 5 bases, with 14 bases between. The CDR3 is 13 residues long. Germline lookup yields CDR1 SQVTM and CDR2 ANQGSEA. As DNA, the CDR3 is TGCAGCGTTGACAGGGGCGTCAGTAACGAGCAGTACTTC. The encoded protein is CSVDRGVSNEQYF.

In nucleotides, the CDR3 is TGTGCCAGCAGTTCCACGACGAGGGCCGGGGAGCTGTTTTTT. Residues: CASSSTTRAGELFF. This sequence joins TRBV27 and TRBJ2-2; TRBD2 is a possible D gene (5 bases). Germline V lookup: CDR1 MNHEY, CDR2 SMNVEV (reference sequence). V lost 4 bases to trimming and J lost 6 bases, with 12 bases between them. The CDR3 runs to 14 residues.

This rearrangement joins TRBV5-4 to TRBJ2-5; tentatively, D is TRBD1 (5 bases). The length of the CDR3 is 14 residues. Trimming pared 0 bases from V and 3 bases from J, leaving 9 bases between. CDR1 SGHNT and CDR2 YYREEE come from the germline V gene (reference sequence). The CDR3 protein is CASSLDVREETQYF. The CDR3 nucleotides are TGTGCCAGCAGCTTGGATGTCAGGGAAGAGACCCAGTACTTC.

The chain combines TRBV5-1 with TRBJ1-1, with a weak D call TRBD1 (5 bases). Germline loops: CDR1 SGHRS, CDR2 YFSETQ. The CDR3 spans 14 residues. V was clipped by 2 bases and J by 1 base, with 9 bases between them. In nucleotides, the CDR3 is TGCGCCAGCAGCTTTCAGGGCAGGAACACTGAAGCTTTCTTT. This translates into CASSFQGRNTEAFF.

The chain combines TRBV5-1 with TRBJ2-3, with TRBD2 matching 10 bases. The CDR3 has 17 residues. Trimming at V came to 5 bases and at J to 2 bases, leaving 11 bases not matched to a gene. Germline V gives CDR1 SGHRS, CDR2 YFSETQ. CDR3 nucleotides: TGCGCCAGCAGTCGGGCGGCTAGCGGGAGTAACACAGATACGCAGTATTTT. Its protein product is CASSRAASGSNTDTQYF.

This chain joins TRBV28 and TRBJ2-7; possible D gene TRBD1, 6 bases. CDR1 and CDR2 (germline): MDHEN, SYDVKM. CDR3 length: 17 residues. V gave up 4 bases and J gave up 7 bases, with 26 bases separating them. The CDR3 loop is CASSSAGEKISAEEQYF. As DNA, the CDR3 is TGTGCCAGCAGTTCGGCAGGGGAAAAAATATCCGCGGAGGAGCAGTACTTC.

The V and J genes are TRBV5-4 and TRBJ1-1; D call uncertain. With 3 bases removed from V and 5 bases from J, the gap between germline ends came to 17 bases. Germline V lookup: CDR1 SGHNT, CDR2 YYREEE (reference sequence). The CDR3 runs to 15 residues. The CDR3 loop is CASSSAGSPRTEAFF. The CDR3 DNA is TGTGCCAGCAGCTCGGCAGGTTCTCCCCGGACTGAAGCTTTCTTT.

This chain uses TRBV7-2 with TRBJ2-3; TRBD2 is a possible D gene (5 bases). V was shortened by 5 bases and J by 5 bases, with 8 bases between the two germline ends. The CDR3 extends over 12 amino acids. Germline CDR1 and CDR2: SGHTA and FQGNSA. CDR3 protein: CASSPLGDTQYF. For the CDR3, the DNA is TGTGCCAGCAGCCCACTAGGAGATACGCAGTATTTT. The entire variable domain, with the rest obtained from reference TRBV7-2 and TRBJ2-3, is as follows: GAGVSQSPSNKVTEKGKDVELRCDPISGHTALYWYRQSLGQGLEFLIYFQGNSAPDKSGLPSDRFSAERTGGSVSTLTIQRTQQEDSAVYLCASSPLGDTQYFGPGTRLTVL.

The chain joins TRBV7-8 to TRBJ2-7, with D perhaps matching TRBD1 (6 bases). CDR3 length equals 14 residues. Germline CDR1 reads SGHVS; CDR2 reads FQNEAQ. The V end lost 0 bases, the J end lost 9 bases, and 15 bases lay between the germline ends. CDR3: CASSLALRGGGQYF. DNA of the CDR3: TGTGCCAGCAGCTTAGCGCTTAGAGGGGGTGGGCAGTACTTC.

The chain uses TRBV7-8 and TRBJ1-5; no definite D call. V shed 2 bases and J shed 5 bases, with 10 bases lying between them. Germline-derived CDR1 and CDR2 are SGHVS and FQNEAQ. This CDR3 has 14 amino acids. Written as DNA, the CDR3 is TGTGCCAGCAGCTTACACAGTACGGATCAGCCCCAGCATTTT. Protein: CASSLHSTDQPQHF. The variable domain in full, completed from reference TRBV7-8 and TRBJ1-5, reads GAGVSQSPRYKVAKRGQDVALRCDPISGHVSLFWYQQALGQGPEFLTYFQNEAQLDKSGLPSDRFFAERPEGSVSTLKIQRTQQEDSAVYLCASSLHSTDQPQHFGDGTRLSIL.

The V and J genes are TRBV5-6 and TRBJ2-7; maybe TRBD1 (5 bases). V lost 3 bases to trimming and J lost 2 bases, with 15 bases between them. This CDR3 has 15 amino acids. From germline, CDR1 is SGHDT and CDR2 YYEEEE. CDR3 sequence (DNA): TGTGCCAGCAGCTCCAGGGTTAAAATAACCTACGAGCAGTACTTC. Translating it yields CASSSRVKITYEQYF.

V gene TRBV9 combines with J gene TRBJ2-7; D possibly corresponds to TRBD2 (6 bases). Trimming took off 4 bases at V and 4 bases at J, with 18 bases between the two ends. This CDR3 comprises 15 residues. Germline V gives CDR1 SGDLS, CDR2 YYNGEE. This CDR3 is CASSPGGSGLYEQYF. CDR3 DNA: TGTGCCAGCAGCCCCGGAGGTAGCGGTCTATACGAGCAGTACTTC.

The chain carries TRBV5-1 and TRBJ2-4, with a tentative D call TRBD1 (5 bases). The CDR3 covers 15 residues. Between the trimmed V and J ends, which lost 1 base and 1 base, there was a span of 9 bases. Germline CDR1 is SGHRS and CDR2 is YFSETQ. CDR3: CASSLTGLAKNIQYF. The CDR3 DNA follows: TGCGCCAGCAGCTTGACAGGTCTCGCCAAAAACATTCAGTACTTC.

The rearrangement uses TRBV28 and TRBJ1-5, with D possibly being TRBD1 (5 bases). The V gene's germline CDR1 is MDHEN and CDR2 SYDVKM. The CDR3 spans 15 residues. The germline V and J ends were trimmed by 6 bases and 2 bases, with 14 bases remaining between them. This CDR3 is CASSKGDRGNQPQHF. CDR3 sequence (DNA): TGTGCCAGCAGCAAAGGAGACAGAGGCAATCAGCCCCAGCATTTT.

The chain uses TRBV11-1 and TRBJ2-7; no clear D gene. Trimming cost V 5 bases and J 0 bases, with 11 bases left between them. Germline V gene data show CDR1 as SGHAT and CDR2 as FQDESV (reference sequence). This CDR3 region has 14 residues. The CDR3, as DNA: TGTGCCAGCAGCCCCCTAGTGAGCTCCTACGAGCAGTACTTC. Its protein is CASSPLVSSYEQYF.

The chain couples TRBV27 to TRBJ2-1, with 9 bases identical to TRBD2. Germline CDR1 is MNHEY and CDR2 is SMNVEV (reference sequence). This CDR3 is built from 17 residues. Trimming removed 5 bases from V and 4 bases from J; junction bases left unmatched: 12. The CDR3 DNA reads TGTGCCAGCAGTCGGTATGCGGCAGCGGGAGGATACAATGAGCAGTTCTTC. This sequence encodes CASSRYAAAGGYNEQFF.